This T cell receptor beta chain was sequenced for a study of blood T cell repertoires in COVID-19. Using immunoSEQ multiplex PCR, the repertoire was profiled, and TCRdb retains in-frame clones only, with some absent. This table holds fewer than 90,000 clones, about 87% found once. The germline V gene encodes CDR1 SGHRS and CDR2 YFSETQ. Deletions cut 2 bases from V and 2 bases from J, with 14 bases between. The CDR3 extends over 15 amino acids. Only a few counts were recorded for this clone. The rearrangement links TRBV5-1 to TRBJ2-7, with a weak D call TRBD1 (7 bases). This TCR was sampled from a man aged 60-69 years with acute or convalescent COVID-19. Specimen: peripheral blood. Here the CDR3 DNA reads TGCGCCAGCAGCTTCCCCGACAGGGAGGCCTACGAGCAGTACTTC. Its translation is CASSFPDREAYEQYF.